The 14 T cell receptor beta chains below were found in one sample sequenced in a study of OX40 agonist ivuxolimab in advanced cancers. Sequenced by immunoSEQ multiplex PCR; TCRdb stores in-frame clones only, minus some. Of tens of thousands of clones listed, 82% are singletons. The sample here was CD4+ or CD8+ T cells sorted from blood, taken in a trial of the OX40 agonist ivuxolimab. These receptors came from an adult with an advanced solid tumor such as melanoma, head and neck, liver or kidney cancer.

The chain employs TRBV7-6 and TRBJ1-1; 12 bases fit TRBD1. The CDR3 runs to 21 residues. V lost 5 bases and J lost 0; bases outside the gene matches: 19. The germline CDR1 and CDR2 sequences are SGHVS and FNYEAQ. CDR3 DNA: TGTGCCAGCAGCCGTTACCGGGACAGGGGGCGAGTTTTAAATATGAACACTGAAGCTTTCTTT. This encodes CASSRYRDRGRVLNMNTEAFF.

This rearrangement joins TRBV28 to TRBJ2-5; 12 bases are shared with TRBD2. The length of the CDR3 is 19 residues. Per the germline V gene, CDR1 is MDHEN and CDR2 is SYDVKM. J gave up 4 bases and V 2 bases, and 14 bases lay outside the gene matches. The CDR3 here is CASSLALRKTSGRPETQYF. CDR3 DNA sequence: TGTGCCAGCAGTTTAGCGCTTCGGAAGACTAGCGGGAGACCAGAGACCCAGTACTTC.

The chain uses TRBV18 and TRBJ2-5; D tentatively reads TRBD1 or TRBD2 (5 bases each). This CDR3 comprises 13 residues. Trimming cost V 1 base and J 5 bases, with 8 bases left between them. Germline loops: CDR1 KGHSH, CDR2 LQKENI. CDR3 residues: CASSPQWGETQYF. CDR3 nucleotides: TGTGCCAGCTCACCACAGTGGGGGGAGACCCAGTACTTC.

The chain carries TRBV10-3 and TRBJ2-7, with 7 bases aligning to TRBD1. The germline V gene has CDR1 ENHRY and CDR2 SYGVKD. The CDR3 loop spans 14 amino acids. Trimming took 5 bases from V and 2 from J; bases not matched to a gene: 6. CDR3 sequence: CAISFGQETYEQYF. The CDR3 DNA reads TGTGCCATCAGTTTCGGACAGGAAACCTACGAGCAGTACTTC.

The CDR3: CASRPGQTYTIYF. The CDR3 DNA is TGTGCCAGCAGACCCGGACAGACGTACACCATATATTTT. This sequence joins TRBV28 and TRBJ1-3; D may be TRBD1 (6 bases). The CDR3 loop spans 13 amino acids. The V end was cut by 6 bases, the J end by 8 bases, with 14 bases between. From germline, CDR1 is MDHEN and CDR2 SYDVKM.

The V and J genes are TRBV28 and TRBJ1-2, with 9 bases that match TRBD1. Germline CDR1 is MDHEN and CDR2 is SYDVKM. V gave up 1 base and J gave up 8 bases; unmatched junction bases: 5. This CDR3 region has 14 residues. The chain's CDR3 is CASSLSRQGVGYTF. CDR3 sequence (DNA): TGTGCCAGCAGTTTATCCCGACAGGGGGTAGGCTACACCTTC.

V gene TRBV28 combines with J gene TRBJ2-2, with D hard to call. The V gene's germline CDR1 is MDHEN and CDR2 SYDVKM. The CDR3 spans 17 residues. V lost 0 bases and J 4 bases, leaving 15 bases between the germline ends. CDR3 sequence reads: CASSLWASRKPTGELFF. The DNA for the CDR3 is TGTGCCAGCAGTTTATGGGCTTCCCGCAAGCCCACCGGGGAGCTGTTTTTT. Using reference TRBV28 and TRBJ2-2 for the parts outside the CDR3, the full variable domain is DVKVTQSSRYLVKRTGEKVFLECVQDMDHENMFWYRQDPGLGLRLIYFSYDVKMKEKGDIPEGYSVSREKKERFSLILESASTNQTSMYLCASSLWASRKPTGELFFGEGSRLTVL.

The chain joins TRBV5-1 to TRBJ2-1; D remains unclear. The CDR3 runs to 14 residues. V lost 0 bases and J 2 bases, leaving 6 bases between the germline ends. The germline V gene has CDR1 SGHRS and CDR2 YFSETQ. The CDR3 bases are TGCGCCAGCAGCTTGGGAGACCCCTACAATGAGCAGTTCTTC. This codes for CASSLGDPYNEQFF.

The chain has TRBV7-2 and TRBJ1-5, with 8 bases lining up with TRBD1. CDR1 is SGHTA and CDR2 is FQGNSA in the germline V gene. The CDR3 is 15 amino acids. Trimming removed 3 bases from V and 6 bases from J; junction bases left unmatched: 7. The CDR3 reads CASSFGQGGTQPQHF. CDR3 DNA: TGTGCCAGCAGCTTTGGACAGGGCGGAACTCAGCCCCAGCATTTT.

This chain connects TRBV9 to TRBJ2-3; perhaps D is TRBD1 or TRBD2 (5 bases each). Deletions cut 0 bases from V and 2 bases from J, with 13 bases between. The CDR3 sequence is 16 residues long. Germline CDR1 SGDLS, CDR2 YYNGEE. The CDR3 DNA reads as TGTGCCAGCAGCGTAGGGGGCTGGGGAGTCACAGATACGCAGTATTTT. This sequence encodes CASSVGGWGVTDTQYF.

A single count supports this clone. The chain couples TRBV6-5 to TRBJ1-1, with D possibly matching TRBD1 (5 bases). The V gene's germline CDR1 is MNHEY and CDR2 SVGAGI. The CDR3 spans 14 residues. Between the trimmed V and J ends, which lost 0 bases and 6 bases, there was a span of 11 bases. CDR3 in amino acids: CASSYSRGKPEAFF. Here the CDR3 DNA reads TGTGCCAGCAGTTACTCAAGGGGTAAACCTGAAGCTTTCTTT.

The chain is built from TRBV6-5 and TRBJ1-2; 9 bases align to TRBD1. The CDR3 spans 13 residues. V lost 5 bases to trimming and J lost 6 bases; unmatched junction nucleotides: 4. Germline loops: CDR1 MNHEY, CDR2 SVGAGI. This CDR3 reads CASSNRGRDGYTF. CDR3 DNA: TGTGCCAGCAGTAACAGGGGGCGTGATGGCTACACCTTC.

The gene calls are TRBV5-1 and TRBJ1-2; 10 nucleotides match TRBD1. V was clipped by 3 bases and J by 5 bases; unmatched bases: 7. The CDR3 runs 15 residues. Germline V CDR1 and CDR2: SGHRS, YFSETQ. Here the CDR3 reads CASSWGQGIRYGYTF. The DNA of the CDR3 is TGCGCCAGCAGCTGGGGACAGGGGATTAGGTATGGCTACACCTTC.

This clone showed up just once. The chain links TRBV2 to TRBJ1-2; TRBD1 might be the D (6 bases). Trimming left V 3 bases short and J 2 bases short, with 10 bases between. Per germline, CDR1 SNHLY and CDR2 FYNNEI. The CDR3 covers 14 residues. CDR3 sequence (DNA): TGTGCCAGCAGTGAGCAAGGGGGGAACTATGGCTACACCTTC. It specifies CASSEQGGNYGYTF. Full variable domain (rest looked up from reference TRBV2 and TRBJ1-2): EPEVTQTPSHQVTQMGQEVILRCVPISNHLYFYWYRQILGQKVEFLVSFYNNEISEKSEIFDDQFSVERPDGSNFTLKIRSTKLEDSAMYFCASSEQGGNYGYTFGSGTRLTVV.